The source of this T cell receptor beta chain is a study of T cell repertoires in cytomegalovirus infection. For the study at large: Alongside well-studied HLA-B-restricted CMV epitopes, recently identified HLA-C-restricted CMV epitopes were also used. From public TCR beta signatures came an indication of both CMV infection and matching HLA type.

Study results and limitations: The study found HLA-C-restricted CMV-specific TCR beta clonotypes dominating the ex vivo response. Summed public TCR beta family frequency identified CMV carriers bearing the relevant HLA.

The trim removed 5 bases at V and 3 bases at J, leaving 4 bases unmatched. From germline, CDR1 is SGHVS and CDR2 FNYEAQ. This CDR3 has 13 amino acids. This clonotype turned up a few times. Its antigen remains unknown. TCRdb itself ran the reads through MiXCR, one entry per CDR3 protein. The table records some 500,000 distinct CDR3 sequences, 25% to 35% of them present only once. This chain uses TRBV7-6 with TRBJ2-7; 7 nucleotides line up with TRBD1. The receptor comes from a human donor in good health (CMV status not recorded). Some clones in this sample may be carry-over from other donors' samples. Sequenced here: cultured PBMCs, sampled from culture after CMV antigen stimulation. CDR3 in DNA: TGTGCCAGCAGCACCGGGACAGACTACGAGCAGTACTTC. It yields the protein CASSTGTDYEQYF.